This T cell receptor beta chain was identified in a study of T cells after yellow fever vaccination. CDR3 length equals 12 residues. Per the germline V gene, CDR1 is MNHEY and CDR2 is SVGAGI. The V end lost 6 bases, the J end lost 15 bases, and 18 bases lay between the germline ends. This clonotype was found once. A single record per CDR3 protein comes from TCRdb applying MiXCR to the 5' RACE reads. The table records hundreds of thousands of distinct CDR3 sequences, 20% to 25% of them present only once. The material sequenced was PBMCs, taken more than 20 days after the first yellow fever vaccination. The rearrangement joins TRBV6-5 to TRBJ2-1; D might be TRBD1 or TRBD2, each matching 5 bases. This clonotype originated in a man aged 18 to 29 who received the YFV17D yellow fever vaccine. The DNA of the CDR3 is TGTGCCAGCAGCTTGGGGGACCGAAAGCCGTTCTTC. It specifies CASSLGDRKPFF.